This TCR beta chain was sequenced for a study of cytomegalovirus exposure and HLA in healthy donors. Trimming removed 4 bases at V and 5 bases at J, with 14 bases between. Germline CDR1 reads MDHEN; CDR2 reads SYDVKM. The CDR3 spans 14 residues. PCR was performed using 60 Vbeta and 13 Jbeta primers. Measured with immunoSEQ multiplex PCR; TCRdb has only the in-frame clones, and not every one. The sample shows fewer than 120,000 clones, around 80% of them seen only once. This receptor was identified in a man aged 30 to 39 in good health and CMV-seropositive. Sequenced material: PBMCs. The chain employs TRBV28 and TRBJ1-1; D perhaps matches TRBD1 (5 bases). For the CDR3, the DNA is TGTGCCAGCAGTTCTGGGCAGGGAAATACTGAAGCTTTCTTT. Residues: CASSSGQGNTEAFF.